This T cell receptor beta chain derives from a study of blood T cells in healthy people across ages. A sample-barcoded 5' primer and a J-beta primer mix were used in a second PCR of roughly 7 to 11 cycles. TCRdb re-derived calls from the 5' RACE reads in MiXCR, one entry per CDR3 protein. The sample lists 850,000 to 1,300,000 distinct CDR3 sequences, under 55% seen once, with over 15% in the top ten. This clonotype came up many times. The V and J ends lost 6 bases and 3 bases, in that order; junction bases with no gene match: 12. This CDR3 contains 15 residues. Germline V gives CDR1 DFQATT, CDR2 SNEGSKA (reference sequence).

The V and J genes are TRBV20-1 and TRBJ2-3, with TRBD2 identical over 7 bases. The sequenced sample consisted of blood. The source is an older woman in good health. In DNA, the CDR3 is TGCAGTGCCCTCCGTCTGGCGGGAGAGACAGATACGCAGTATTTT. Translating gives CSALRLAGETDTQYF.